These 24 T cell receptor beta chains originate from one sample sequenced in a study of shared T cell receptors in the human thymus. The table came from immunoSEQ multiplex PCR; TCRdb's copy has only in-frame clones and leaves some out. Of hundreds of thousands of clones in the sample, more than 75% were seen once. These records were also assigned to another study, of human thymus T cells.

The sample taken for sequencing was thymocytes. The origin of the receptors is a boy in the first two years of life with a congenital heart defect.

This clone has just one count. The genes are TRBV20-1 and TRBJ2-7; D remains unclear. Deletions cut 6 bases from V and 2 bases from J, with 5 bases between. Germline-derived CDR1 and CDR2 are DFQATT and SNEGSKA (reference sequence). The CDR3 extends over 10 amino acids. CDR3: CSASTYEQYF. In DNA form, the CDR3 reads TGCAGTGCGTCTACCTACGAGCAGTACTTC.

The rearrangement uses TRBV7-3 and TRBJ2-5; 7 nucleotides align to TRBD2. The junction had 14 bases not matched to a gene; V was cut back by 5 bases and J by 5 bases. The CDR3 covers 16 residues. Germline-derived CDR1 and CDR2 are SGHTA and FQGTGA. CDR3 amino acids: CASSVGLGGPGETQYF. CDR3 sequence (DNA): TGTGCCAGCAGCGTCGGCCTGGGAGGGCCCGGGGAGACCCAGTACTTC. The whole variable domain, filled in from reference TRBV7-3 and TRBJ2-5, reads GAGVSQTPSNKVTEKGKYVELRCDPISGHTALYWYRQSLGQGPEFLIYFQGTGAADDSGLPNDRFFAVRPEGSVSTLKIQRTERGDSAVYLCASSVGLGGPGETQYFGPGTRLLVL.

This clone was detected only once. V is TRBV2 and J is TRBJ2-1, with 9 bases identical to TRBD2. The ends lost 7 bases at V and 4 bases at J; junction bases unmatched: 8. There are 15 residues in the CDR3. CDR1 and CDR2 (germline): SNHLY, FYNNEI. The CDR3 sequence: CASTLSGSGYNEQFF. The CDR3 DNA reads TGTGCCAGCACCCTTAGCGGGAGTGGGTACAATGAGCAGTTCTTC.

This clone was counted only a few times. The chain is built from TRBV25-1 and TRBJ2-5, with 10 bases lining up with TRBD2. Germline-derived CDR1 and CDR2 are MGHDK and SYGVNS. With V trimmed by 9 bases and J by 5 bases, 18 bases remained unmatched. This CDR3 is built from 17 residues. The CDR3 loop is CASIPGLAVGPGETQYF. CDR3 sequence (DNA): TGTGCCAGTATTCCTGGACTAGCGGTGGGGCCTGGGGAGACCCAGTACTTC.

The chain has TRBV5-4 and TRBJ2-7; a weak D match, TRBD2 (5 bases). CDR3 length: 16 amino acids. Per the germline V gene, CDR1 is SGHNT and CDR2 is YYREEE (reference sequence). Trimming removed 2 bases from V and 0 bases from J, with 15 bases in between. CDR3 DNA sequence: TGTGCCAGCAGCTTCGGACTCACCAAAAGCTCCTACGAGCAGTACTTC. This sequence encodes CASSFGLTKSSYEQYF.

The gene calls are TRBV7-6 and TRBJ1-3, with a possible D match to TRBD1 (5 bases). V lost 2 bases, J lost 0 bases, and 11 bases lay in between. From germline, CDR1 is SGHVS and CDR2 FNYEAQ. The CDR3 contains 16 residues. CDR3 DNA: TGTGCCAGCAGCTTATTTGACAGATTCTCTGGAAACACCATATATTTT. Encoded protein: CASSLFDRFSGNTIYF.

The chain recombines TRBV4-3 with TRBJ2-5; 7 bases fit TRBD1. CDR3 length: 21 amino acids. J gave up 3 bases and V 3 bases, and 25 bases lay outside the gene matches. Looked up from germline, CDR1 is LGHNA and CDR2 is YSLEER. CDR3 sequence: CASSQIPTGRYGQPQKETQYF. The CDR3, as DNA: TGCGCCAGCAGCCAGATCCCGACAGGGCGTTATGGCCAGCCCCAAAAAGAGACCCAGTACTTC.

The chain employs TRBV27 and TRBJ2-7; TRBD1 aligns across 7 bases. CDR1 is MNHEY and CDR2 is SMNVEV in the germline V gene (reference sequence). After removal of 5 bases from V and 2 bases from J, the junction contained 15 bases not matched to a gene. This CDR3 contains 17 residues. The CDR3 DNA reads TGTGCCAGCAGTCCCACGGGACGGACAGGATACACCTACGAGCAGTACTTC. Translating gives CASSPTGRTGYTYEQYF.

J is TRBJ2-5 and V is TRBV5-4; perhaps TRBD2 as D (5 bases). The assigned J gene may be wrong: the sequence end matches TRBJ2-7 better. Germline V gene sequence: CDR1 SGHNT, CDR2 YYREEE (reference sequence). The CDR3 runs to 16 residues. The CDR3 nucleotides read TGTGCCAGCAGCGTTGCGGCGGGCCCGCCCTCCTACGAGCAGTACTTC. Protein sequence: CASSVAAGPPSYEQYF.

The chain recombines TRBV5-4 with TRBJ2-1; perhaps TRBD2 as D (6 bases). V lost 0 bases and J lost 8, with 15 bases in between. CDR1 is SGHNT, CDR2 YYREEE, per germline (reference sequence). This CDR3 has 15 amino acids. The CDR3 sequence is CASSLDRERSDEQFF. CDR3 sequence (DNA): TGTGCCAGCAGCTTGGATCGGGAGAGGAGCGATGAGCAGTTCTTC.

This chain links TRBV4-3 with TRBJ2-3; 7 nucleotides align to TRBD2. Trimming cost V 0 bases and J 2 bases; bases outside gene matches: 11. Germline lookup yields CDR1 LGHNA and CDR2 YSLEER. The CDR3 length is 18 residues. CDR3 region: CASSQDWGDYPDTDTQYF. The CDR3 DNA reads TGCGCCAGCAGCCAAGATTGGGGGGACTACCCGGACACAGATACGCAGTATTTT.

V is TRBV7-9 and J is TRBJ2-4; 7 bases agree with TRBD2. V dropped 5 bases and J dropped 1; count of bases not matched to a gene: 8. The germline V gene encodes CDR1 SEHNR and CDR2 FQNEAQ (reference sequence). The CDR3 has 16 residues. The DNA for the CDR3 is TGTGCCAGCAGCCCGAGGGAGGGTAGGGCCAAAAACATTCAGTACTTC. Protein sequence: CASSPREGRAKNIQYF.

The chain has TRBV6-1 and TRBJ2-1; TRBD2 matches 11 bases. The V segment lost 7 bases and the J segment 8 bases; nucleotides outside the gene matches: 10. The CDR3 is 15 amino acids. Germline values: CDR1 MNHNS, CDR2 SASEGT. CDR3 protein: CASTLSTSGTYEQFF. CDR3 sequence (DNA): TGTGCCAGCACGTTGTCGACTAGCGGGACATATGAGCAGTTCTTC.

The chain carries TRBV28 and TRBJ1-4, with D unresolved. V was pared by 6 bases and J by 4 bases, with 9 bases between. The length of the CDR3 is 13 residues. The V gene's germline CDR1 is MDHEN and CDR2 SYDVKM. The CDR3, as DNA: TGTGCCAGCAGCCGCCCAGTTAATGAAAAACTGTTTTTT. Protein: CASSRPVNEKLFF.

The V and J genes are TRBV30 and TRBJ2-3; 14 positions agree with TRBD2. Germline CDR1 and CDR2: GTSNPN and SVGIG (reference sequence). The J segment lost 3 bases and the V segment lost 3 bases, leaving 17 bases of the junction unmatched. The CDR3 sequence is 20 residues long. CDR3 DNA: TGTGCCTGGAGGTATTTGCCGTGGGGACTAGCGGGAGAGCAGACAGATACGCAGTATTTT. Translation gives CAWRYLPWGLAGEQTDTQYF.

The sample holds one count of this clone. This chain joins TRBV2 and TRBJ2-7; no definite D call. Germline CDR1 reads SNHLY; CDR2 reads FYNNEI. This CDR3 is built from 14 residues. Trimming took off 7 bases at V and 0 bases at J, with 13 bases between the two ends. CDR3 DNA: TGTGCCAGCAACCTTGGCGGCAGCTCCTACGAGCAGTACTTC. Amino acid sequence: CASNLGGSSYEQYF.

V usage is TRBV4-3 and J usage is TRBJ1-2, with 12 nucleotides matching TRBD1. Trimming took 0 bases from V and 7 from J; bases not matched to a gene: 6. The CDR3 loop spans 16 amino acids. Germline V gene lookup returns CDR1 LGHNA and CDR2 YSLEER. The CDR3 region is CASSQDPGQGALGYTF. The CDR3, as DNA: TGCGCCAGCAGCCAAGATCCGGGACAGGGGGCCCTTGGCTACACCTTC.

The V and J genes are TRBV7-2 and TRBJ2-7, with D maybe TRBD2 (5 bases). CDR1 is SGHTA, CDR2 FQGNSA, per germline. The CDR3 consists of 13 residues. Trimming stripped 5 bases from V and 7 bases from J, with 15 bases between. The CDR3 spells CASSPEGGREQYF. DNA of the CDR3: TGTGCCAGCAGCCCCGAGGGTGGAAGAGAGCAGTACTTC. The complete variable domain, with remaining parts taken from reference TRBV7-2 and TRBJ2-7, reads GAGVSQSPSNKVTEKGKDVELRCDPISGHTALYWYRQSLGQGLEFLIYFQGNSAPDKSGLPSDRFSAERTGGSVSTLTIQRTQQEDSAVYLCASSPEGGREQYFGPGTRLTVT.

This clone was observed once. The V call is TRBV19, the J call TRBJ2-7, with 7 bases matching TRBD2. The CDR3 is made up of 17 amino acids. After removal of 6 bases from V and 4 bases from J, the junction contained 18 bases not matched to a gene. The germline gives CDR1 LNHDA, CDR2 SQIVND (reference sequence). Here the CDR3 reads CASSPGEGRENEYEQYF. The CDR3 nucleotides are TGTGCCAGTAGCCCCGGAGAGGGGCGGGAGAATGAGTACGAGCAGTACTTC.

The chain joins TRBV9 to TRBJ1-4; D ambiguous. V shed 4 bases and J shed 4 bases, with 17 bases lying between them. Germline lookup yields CDR1 SGDLS and CDR2 YYNGEE. The CDR3 is 16 residues long. The chain's CDR3 is CASSLGRFHHNEKLFF. The CDR3 bases are TGTGCCAGCAGCTTAGGTAGATTTCACCATAATGAAAAACTGTTTTTT.

V is TRBV27 and J is TRBJ1-3; perhaps TRBD1 as D (5 bases). This CDR3 region has 15 residues. Trimming shortened V by 4 bases and J by 2 bases, and 12 bases separated the two germline ends. Germline V gives CDR1 MNHEY, CDR2 SMNVEV (reference sequence). The DNA of the CDR3 is TGTGCCAGCAGTTCACGACCCAGGGCTGGAAACACCATATATTTT. Translated, it gives CASSSRPRAGNTIYF.

With regard to this clone: This sample includes further DNA sequences coding for the same CDR3. The chain links TRBV27 to TRBJ2-7, with 9 bases lining up with TRBD1. The trim removed 4 bases at V and 4 bases at J, leaving 2 bases unmatched. Germline-derived CDR1 and CDR2 are MNHEY and SMNVEV (reference sequence). The length of the CDR3 is 13 residues. CDR3 loop: CASSSGQGYEQYF. The CDR3 DNA is TGTGCCAGCAGTTCCGGACAGGGGTACGAGCAGTACTTC.

V gene TRBV7-6 combines with J gene TRBJ2-7, with TRBD1 matching over 8 bases. J was trimmed by 3 bases and V by 4 bases; bases with no gene match: 8. The CDR3 has 15 amino acids. Looked up from germline, CDR1 is SGHVS and CDR2 is FNYEAQ. The CDR3 region is CASSSQGGGLYEQYF. Written as DNA, the CDR3 is TGTGCCAGCAGCTCACAGGGGGGCGGCCTCTACGAGCAGTACTTC.

The chain carries TRBV5-1 and TRBJ1-3; tentatively, D is TRBD1 (6 bases). There are 16 residues in the CDR3. V lost 3 bases to trimming and J lost 2 bases, with 15 bases between them. Germline-derived CDR1 and CDR2 are SGHRS and YFSETQ. CDR3 coding DNA: TGCGCCAGCAGCTCTAAATCAGGGGTCACTGGAAACACCATATATTTT. This codes for CASSSKSGVTGNTIYF.